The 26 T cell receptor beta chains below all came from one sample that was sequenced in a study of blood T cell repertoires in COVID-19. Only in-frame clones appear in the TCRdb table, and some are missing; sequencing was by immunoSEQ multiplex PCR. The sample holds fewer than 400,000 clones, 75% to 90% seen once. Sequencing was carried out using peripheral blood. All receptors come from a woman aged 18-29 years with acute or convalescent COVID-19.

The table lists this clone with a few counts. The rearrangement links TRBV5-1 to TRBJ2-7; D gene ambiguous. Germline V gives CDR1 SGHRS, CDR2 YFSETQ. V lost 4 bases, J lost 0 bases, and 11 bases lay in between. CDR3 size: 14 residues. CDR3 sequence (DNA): TGCGCCAGCAGCCCCCCATTCAGCTCCTACGAGCAGTACTTC. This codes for CASSPPFSSYEQYF. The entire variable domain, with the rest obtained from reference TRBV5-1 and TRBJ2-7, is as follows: KAGVTQTPRYLIKTRGQQVTLSCSPISGHRSVSWYQQTPGQGLQFLFEYFSETQRNKGNFPGRFSGRQFSNSRSEMNVSTLELGDSALYLCASSPPFSSYEQYFGPGTRLTVT.

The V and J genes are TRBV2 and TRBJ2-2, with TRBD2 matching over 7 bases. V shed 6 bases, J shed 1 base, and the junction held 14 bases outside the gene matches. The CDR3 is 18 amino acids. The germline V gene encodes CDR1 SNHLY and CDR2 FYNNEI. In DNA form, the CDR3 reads TGTGCCAGCAGCCGACGGCGGCTAGCGGATAGGAACACCGGGGAGCTGTTTTTT. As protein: CASSRRRLADRNTGELFF.

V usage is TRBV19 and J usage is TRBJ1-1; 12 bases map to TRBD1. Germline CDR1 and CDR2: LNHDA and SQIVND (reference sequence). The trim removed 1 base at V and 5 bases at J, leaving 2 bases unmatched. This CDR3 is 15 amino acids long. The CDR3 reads CASSIGDRGRTEAFF. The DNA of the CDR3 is TGTGCCAGTAGTATAGGGGACAGGGGGCGAACTGAAGCTTTCTTT.

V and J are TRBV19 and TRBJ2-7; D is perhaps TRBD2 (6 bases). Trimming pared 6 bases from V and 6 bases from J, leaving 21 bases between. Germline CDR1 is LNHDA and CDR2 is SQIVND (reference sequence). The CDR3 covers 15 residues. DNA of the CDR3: TGTGCCAGTAGCGCCGCGGCGGGCGGGATGAGCGAGCAGTACTTC. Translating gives CASSAAAGGMSEQYF.

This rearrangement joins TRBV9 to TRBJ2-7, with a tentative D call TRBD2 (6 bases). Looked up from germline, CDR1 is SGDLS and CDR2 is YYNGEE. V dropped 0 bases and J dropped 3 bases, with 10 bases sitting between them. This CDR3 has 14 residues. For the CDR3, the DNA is TGTGCCAGCAGCGTAGCGGTGGGGGGCTACGAGCAGTACTTC. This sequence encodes CASSVAVGGYEQYF.

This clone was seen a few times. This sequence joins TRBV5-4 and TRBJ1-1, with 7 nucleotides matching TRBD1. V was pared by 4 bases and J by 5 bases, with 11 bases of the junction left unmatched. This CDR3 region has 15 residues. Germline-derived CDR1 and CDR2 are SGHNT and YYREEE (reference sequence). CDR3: CASSLNTGVGTEAFF. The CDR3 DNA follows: TGTGCCAGCAGCCTGAATACAGGGGTCGGAACTGAAGCTTTCTTT.

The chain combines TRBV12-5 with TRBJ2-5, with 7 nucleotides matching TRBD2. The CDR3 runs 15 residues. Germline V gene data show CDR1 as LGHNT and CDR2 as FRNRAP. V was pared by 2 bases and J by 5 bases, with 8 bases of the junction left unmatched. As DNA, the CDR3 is TGTGCTAGTGGTTTGCAAGGGGAGGGTCGGGAGACCCAGTACTTC. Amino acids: CASGLQGEGRETQYF.

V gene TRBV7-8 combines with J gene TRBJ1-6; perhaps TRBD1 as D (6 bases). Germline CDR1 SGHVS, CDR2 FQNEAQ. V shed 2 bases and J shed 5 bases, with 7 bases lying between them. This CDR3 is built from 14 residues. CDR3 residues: CASSLKGDNSPLHF. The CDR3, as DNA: TGTGCCAGCAGCTTAAAGGGGGATAATTCACCCCTCCACTTT.

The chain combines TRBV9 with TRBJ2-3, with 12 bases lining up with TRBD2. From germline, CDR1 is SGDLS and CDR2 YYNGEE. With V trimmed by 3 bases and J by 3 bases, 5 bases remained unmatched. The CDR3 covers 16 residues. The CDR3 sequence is CASSETSGGLTDTQYF. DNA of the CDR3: TGTGCCAGCAGCGAGACTAGCGGGGGCTTAACAGATACGCAGTATTTT.

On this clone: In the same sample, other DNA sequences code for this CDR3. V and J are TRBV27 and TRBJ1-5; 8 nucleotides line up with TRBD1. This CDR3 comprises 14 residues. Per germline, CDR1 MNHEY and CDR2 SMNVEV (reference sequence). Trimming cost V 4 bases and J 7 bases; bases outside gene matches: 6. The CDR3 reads CASSYQGAGQPQHF. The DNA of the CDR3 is TGTGCCAGCAGTTACCAGGGGGCAGGGCAGCCCCAGCATTTT.

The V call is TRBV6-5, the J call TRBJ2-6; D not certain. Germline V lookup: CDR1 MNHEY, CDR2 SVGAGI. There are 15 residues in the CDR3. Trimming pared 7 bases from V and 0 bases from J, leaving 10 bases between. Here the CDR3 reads CASIHRSSGANVLTF. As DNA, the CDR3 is TGTGCCAGCATCCATAGGAGCTCTGGGGCCAACGTCCTGACTTTC.

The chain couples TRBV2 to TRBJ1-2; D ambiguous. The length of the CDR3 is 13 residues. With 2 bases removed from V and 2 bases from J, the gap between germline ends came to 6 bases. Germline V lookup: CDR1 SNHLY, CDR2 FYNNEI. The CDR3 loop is CASSENRNYGYTF. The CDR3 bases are TGTGCCAGCAGTGAAAACAGAAACTATGGCTACACCTTC.

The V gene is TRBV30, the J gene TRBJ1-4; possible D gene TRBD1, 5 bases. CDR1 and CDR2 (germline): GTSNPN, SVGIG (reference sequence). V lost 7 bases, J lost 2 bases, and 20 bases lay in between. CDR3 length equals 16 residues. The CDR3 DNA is TGTGCCTCCTCACTTTCGGGACTGTCCACTAATGAAAAACTGTTTTTT. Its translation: CASSLSGLSTNEKLFF.

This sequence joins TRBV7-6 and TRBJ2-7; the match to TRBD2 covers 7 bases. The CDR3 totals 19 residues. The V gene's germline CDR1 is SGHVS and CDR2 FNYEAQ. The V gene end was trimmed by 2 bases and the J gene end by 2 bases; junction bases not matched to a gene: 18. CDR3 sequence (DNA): TGTGCCAGCAGCTTACAGGGAGGGTCTACTGGCGGGAGCCCCTACGAGCAGTACTTC. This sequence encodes CASSLQGGSTGGSPYEQYF.

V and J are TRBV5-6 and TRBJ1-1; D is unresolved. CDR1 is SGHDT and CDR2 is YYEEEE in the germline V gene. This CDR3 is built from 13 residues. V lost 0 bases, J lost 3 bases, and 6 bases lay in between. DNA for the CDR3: TGTGCCAGCAGCTTGGCAGTTTACACTGAAGCTTTCTTT. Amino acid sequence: CASSLAVYTEAFF.

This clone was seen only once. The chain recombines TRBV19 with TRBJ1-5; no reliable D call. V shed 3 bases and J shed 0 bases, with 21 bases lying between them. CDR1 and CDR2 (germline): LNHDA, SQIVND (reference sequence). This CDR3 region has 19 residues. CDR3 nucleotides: TGTGCCAGTAGTATGGGATTTTGGGAGGAAAGGAATAGCAATCAGCCCCAGCATTTT. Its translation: CASSMGFWEERNSNQPQHF.

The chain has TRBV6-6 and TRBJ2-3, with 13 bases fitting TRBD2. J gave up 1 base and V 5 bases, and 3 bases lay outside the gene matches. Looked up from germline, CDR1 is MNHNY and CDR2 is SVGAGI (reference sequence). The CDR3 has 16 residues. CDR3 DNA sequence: TGTGCCAGCAGTACTAGCGGGGGGGCGGGCACAGATACGCAGTATTTT. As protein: CASSTSGGAGTDTQYF.

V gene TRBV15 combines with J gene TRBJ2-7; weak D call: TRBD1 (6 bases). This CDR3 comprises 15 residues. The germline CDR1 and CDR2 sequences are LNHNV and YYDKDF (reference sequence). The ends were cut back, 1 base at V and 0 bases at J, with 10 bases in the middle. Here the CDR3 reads CATSRGDIRSYEQYF. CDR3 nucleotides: TGTGCCACCAGCAGAGGGGACATACGCTCCTACGAGCAGTACTTC.

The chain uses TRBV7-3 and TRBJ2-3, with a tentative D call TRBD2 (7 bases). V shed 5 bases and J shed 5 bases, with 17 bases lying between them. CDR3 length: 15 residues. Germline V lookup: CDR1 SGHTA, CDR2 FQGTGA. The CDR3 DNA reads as TGTGCCAGCAGCCCGGGACAAACGGGAGGAGATACGCAGTATTTT. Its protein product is CASSPGQTGGDTQYF.

As DNA, the CDR3 is TGTGCCAGCAGTCTTGGTGGGCCGGCAACTAATGAAAAACTGTTTTTT. Translating it yields CASSLGGPATNEKLFF. This chain uses TRBV28 with TRBJ1-4; D is ambiguous. V lost 5 bases and J 0 bases, leaving 13 bases between the germline ends. Germline V CDR1 and CDR2: MDHEN, SYDVKM. This CDR3 is built from 16 residues.

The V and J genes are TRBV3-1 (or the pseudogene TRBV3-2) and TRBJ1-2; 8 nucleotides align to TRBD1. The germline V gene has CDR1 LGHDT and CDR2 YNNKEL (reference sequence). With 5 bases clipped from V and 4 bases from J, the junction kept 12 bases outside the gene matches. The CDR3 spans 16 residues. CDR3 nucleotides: TGTGCCAGCAGCTCCCGGACAGGGCTATTATTCTATGGCTACACCTTC. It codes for CASSSRTGLLFYGYTF.

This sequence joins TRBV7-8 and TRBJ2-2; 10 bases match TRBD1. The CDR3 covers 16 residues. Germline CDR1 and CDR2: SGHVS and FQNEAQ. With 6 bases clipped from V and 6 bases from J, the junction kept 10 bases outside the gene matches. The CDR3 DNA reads TGTGCCAGCAGTTATTACTCCGGGACAGGGGCCGGGGAGCTGTTTTTT. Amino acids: CASSYYSGTGAGELFF.

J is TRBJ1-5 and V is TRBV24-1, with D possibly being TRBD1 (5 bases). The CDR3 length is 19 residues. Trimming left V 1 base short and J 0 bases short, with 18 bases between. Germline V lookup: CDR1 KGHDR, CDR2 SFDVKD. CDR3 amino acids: CATSDFNWGRAYSNQPQHF. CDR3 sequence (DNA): TGTGCCACCAGTGATTTCAACTGGGGCAGGGCGTATAGCAATCAGCCCCAGCATTTT.

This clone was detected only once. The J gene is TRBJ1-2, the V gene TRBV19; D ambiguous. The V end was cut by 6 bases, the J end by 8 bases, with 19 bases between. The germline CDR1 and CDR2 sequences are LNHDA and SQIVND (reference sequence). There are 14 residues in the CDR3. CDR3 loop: CASRRGQLTMGYTF. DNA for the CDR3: TGTGCCAGTAGGCGCGGCCAGTTAACTATGGGCTACACCTTC.

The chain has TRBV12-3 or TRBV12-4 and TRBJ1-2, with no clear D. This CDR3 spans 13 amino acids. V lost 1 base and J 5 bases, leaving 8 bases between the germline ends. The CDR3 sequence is CASSLDKSYGYTF. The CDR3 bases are TGTGCCAGCAGTTTAGACAAGTCTTATGGCTACACCTTC.

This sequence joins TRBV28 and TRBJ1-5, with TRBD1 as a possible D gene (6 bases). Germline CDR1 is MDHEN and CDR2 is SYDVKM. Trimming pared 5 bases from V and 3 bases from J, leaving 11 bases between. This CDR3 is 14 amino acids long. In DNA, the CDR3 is TGTGCCAGCAGTCAGCAGGGGCTCAATCAGCCCCAGCATTTT. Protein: CASSQQGLNQPQHF.